The sequence of this T cell receptor (beta chain) was determined in a study of OX40 agonist ivuxolimab in advanced cancers. Study background: The dose-escalation group included hepatocellular carcinoma, melanoma, renal cell carcinoma and head and neck cancer. Partial responses occurred in Three dose-escalation patients, one with hepatocellular carcinoma and two with cutaneous melanoma. Study-level results: Expanded clones were, on average, more numerous among CD8+ T cells than CD4+.

CDR1 SGHVS and CDR2 FQNEAQ come from the germline V gene. This CDR3 spans 12 amino acids. The germline V and J ends were trimmed by 3 bases and 4 bases, with 6 bases remaining between them. TCRdb keeps only in-frame clones here, not all; method: immunoSEQ multiplex PCR. The top ten clones hold approximately 8.6% of a sample with about 80,000 clones, over 80% of them seen once. Remarks on this clone: Its specificity is unknown.

Enrollment shut out patients with autoimmune disease history or systemic immunosuppression. The chain links TRBV7-8 to TRBJ1-2; D not certain. This clonotype originated in an adult with an advanced solid tumor such as melanoma, head and neck, liver or kidney cancer. This material consisted of CD4+ or CD8+ T cells sorted from blood, taken in a trial of the OX40 agonist ivuxolimab. The CDR3 here is CASSLDPYGYTF. Here the CDR3 DNA reads TGTGCCAGCAGCTTGGACCCCTATGGCTACACCTTC.